This TCR beta chain is from a study of T cells in Graves' hyperthyroidism and ophthalmopathy. Study-wide points: Also found in blood were most expanded thyroid clonotypes above 0.001. The model forecast ophthalmopathy, anticipating it by a median about 6.5 months before onset.

TCR beta CDR3 regions were amplified from RNA. During a first-round RT-PCR of the TCR CDR3, the HTBI primer set was used. Each CDR3 protein gets one entry after TCRdb re-called the multiplex PCR reads with MiXCR. Among hundreds of thousands of distinct CDR3 sequences listed, roughly 15% were seen once. Trimming took 2 bases from V and 6 from J, leaving 10 bases between them. Germline CDR1 and CDR2: KGHSH and LQKENI. CDR3 length: 13 amino acids. The cohort's ophthalmopathy patients, a group with duration under 3 months, had a Clinical Activity Score of at least 3 and a NOSPECS grade of at least 4. This clonotype was detected many times. Its specificity is not known.

The specimen sequenced was blood. This clonotype was obtained from a woman aged 50 to 65 with Graves' ophthalmopathy. The V call is TRBV18, the J call TRBJ1-1, with D tentatively TRBD1 (5 bases). DNA for the CDR3: TGTGCCAGCTCACCAAGGGGTGAGGCTGAAGCTTTCTTT. It codes for CASSPRGEAEAFF.